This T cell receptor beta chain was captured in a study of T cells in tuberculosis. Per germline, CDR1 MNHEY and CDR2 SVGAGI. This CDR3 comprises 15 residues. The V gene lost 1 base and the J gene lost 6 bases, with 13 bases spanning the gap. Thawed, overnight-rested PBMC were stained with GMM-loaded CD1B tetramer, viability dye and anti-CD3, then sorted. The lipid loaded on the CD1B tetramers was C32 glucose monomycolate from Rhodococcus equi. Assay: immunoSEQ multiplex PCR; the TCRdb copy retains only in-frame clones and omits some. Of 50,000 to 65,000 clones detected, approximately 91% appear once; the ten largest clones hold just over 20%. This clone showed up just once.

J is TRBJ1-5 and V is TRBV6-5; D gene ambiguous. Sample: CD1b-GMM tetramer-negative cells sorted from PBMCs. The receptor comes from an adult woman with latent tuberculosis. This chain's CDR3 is CASSYFTPAGQPQHF. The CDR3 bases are TGTGCCAGCAGTTACTTCACCCCCGCGGGTCAGCCCCAGCATTTT.